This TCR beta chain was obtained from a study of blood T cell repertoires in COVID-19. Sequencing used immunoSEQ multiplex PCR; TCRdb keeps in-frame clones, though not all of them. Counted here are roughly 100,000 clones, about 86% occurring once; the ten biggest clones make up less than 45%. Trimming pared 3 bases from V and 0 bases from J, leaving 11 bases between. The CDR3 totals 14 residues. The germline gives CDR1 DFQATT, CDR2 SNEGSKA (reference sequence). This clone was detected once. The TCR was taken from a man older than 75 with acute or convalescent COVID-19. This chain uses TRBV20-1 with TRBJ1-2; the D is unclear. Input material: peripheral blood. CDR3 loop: CSASIYGANYGYTF. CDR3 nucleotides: TGCAGTGCTAGTATCTACGGAGCTAACTATGGCTACACCTTC.